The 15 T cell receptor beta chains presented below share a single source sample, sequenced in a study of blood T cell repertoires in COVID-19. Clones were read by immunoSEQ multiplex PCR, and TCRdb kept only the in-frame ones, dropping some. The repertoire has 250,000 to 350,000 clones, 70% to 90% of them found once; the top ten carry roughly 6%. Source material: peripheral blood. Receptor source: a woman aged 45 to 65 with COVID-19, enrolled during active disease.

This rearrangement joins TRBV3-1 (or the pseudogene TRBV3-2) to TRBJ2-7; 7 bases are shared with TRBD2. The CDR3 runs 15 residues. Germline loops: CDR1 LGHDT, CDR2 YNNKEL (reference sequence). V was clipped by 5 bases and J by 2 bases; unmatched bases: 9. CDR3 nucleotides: TGTGCCAGCAGCAAATATAGCGGGTCCGCCTACGAGCAGTACTTC. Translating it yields CASSKYSGSAYEQYF.

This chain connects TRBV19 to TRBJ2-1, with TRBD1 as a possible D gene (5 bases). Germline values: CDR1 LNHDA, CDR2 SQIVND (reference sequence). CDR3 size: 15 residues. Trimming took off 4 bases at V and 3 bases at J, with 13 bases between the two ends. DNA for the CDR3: TGTGCCAGTAGTACGCTCAGGGAATACTACAATGAGCAGTTCTTC. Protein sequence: CASSTLREYYNEQFF.

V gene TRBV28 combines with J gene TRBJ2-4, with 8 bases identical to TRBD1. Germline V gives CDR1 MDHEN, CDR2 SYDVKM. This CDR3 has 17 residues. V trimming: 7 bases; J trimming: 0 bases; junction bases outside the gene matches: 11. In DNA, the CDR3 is TGTGCCAGCAAACCCGGGACAGGATTTCTAGCCAAAAACATTCAGTACTTC. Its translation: CASKPGTGFLAKNIQYF. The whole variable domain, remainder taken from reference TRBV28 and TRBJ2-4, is DVKVTQSSRYLVKRTGEKVFLECVQDMDHENMFWYRQDPGLGLRLIYFSYDVKMKEKGDIPEGYSVSREKKERFSLILESASTNQTSMYLCASKPGTGFLAKNIQYFGAGTRLSVL.

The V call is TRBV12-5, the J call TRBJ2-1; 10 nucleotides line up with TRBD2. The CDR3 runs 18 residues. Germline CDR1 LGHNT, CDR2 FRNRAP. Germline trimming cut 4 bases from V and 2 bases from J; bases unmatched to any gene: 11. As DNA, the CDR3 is TGTGCTAGTGGTTCCCACCCCCAAGCGGGAGGGCCCTACAATGAGCAGTTCTTC. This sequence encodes CASGSHPQAGGPYNEQFF.

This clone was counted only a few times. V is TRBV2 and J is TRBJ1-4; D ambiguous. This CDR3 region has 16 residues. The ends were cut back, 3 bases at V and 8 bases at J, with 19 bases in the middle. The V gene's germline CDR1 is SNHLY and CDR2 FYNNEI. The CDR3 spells CASSDPMPGVEEKLFF. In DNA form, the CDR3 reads TGTGCCAGCAGTGATCCCATGCCCGGGGTGGAGGAAAAACTGTTTTTT.

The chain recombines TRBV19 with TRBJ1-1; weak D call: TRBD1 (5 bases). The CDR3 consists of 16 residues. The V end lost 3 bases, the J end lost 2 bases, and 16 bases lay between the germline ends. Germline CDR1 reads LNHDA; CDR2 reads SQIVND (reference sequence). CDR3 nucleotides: TGTGCCAGTAGTATTGTAGGGGTCGAAAAAAACACTGAAGCTTTCTTT. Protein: CASSIVGVEKNTEAFF.

The CDR3 DNA follows: TGTGCCTGGGACGGACAGGGAGGTGGGTACGAGCAGTACTTC. It is translated as CAWDGQGGGYEQYF. The V gene is TRBV30, the J gene TRBJ2-7; 8 nucleotides agree with TRBD1. Germline loops: CDR1 GTSNPN, CDR2 SVGIG (reference sequence). CDR3 length equals 14 residues. V shed 5 bases and J 4 bases; nucleotides not matched to a gene: 10.

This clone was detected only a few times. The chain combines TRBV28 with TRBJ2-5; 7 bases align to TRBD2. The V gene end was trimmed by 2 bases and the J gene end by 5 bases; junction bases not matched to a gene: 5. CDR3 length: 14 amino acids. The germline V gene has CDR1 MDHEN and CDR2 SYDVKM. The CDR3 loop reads CASSLAGEGETQYF. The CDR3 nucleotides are TGTGCCAGCAGTTTAGCGGGAGAAGGGGAGACCCAGTACTTC.

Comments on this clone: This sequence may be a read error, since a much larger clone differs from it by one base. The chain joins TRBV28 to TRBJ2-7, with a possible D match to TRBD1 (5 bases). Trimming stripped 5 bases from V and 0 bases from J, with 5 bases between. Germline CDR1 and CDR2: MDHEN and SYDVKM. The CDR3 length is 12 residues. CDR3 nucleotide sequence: TGTGCCAGCAGTGACAGCTCCTACGAGCAGTACTTC. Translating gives CASSDSSYEQYF.

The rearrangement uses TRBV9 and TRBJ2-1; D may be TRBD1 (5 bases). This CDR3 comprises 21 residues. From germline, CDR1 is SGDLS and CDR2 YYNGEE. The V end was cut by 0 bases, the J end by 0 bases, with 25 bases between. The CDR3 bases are TGTGCCAGCAGCGTAGTTCCAGGGTCAGCAGTAGGGCCCCCCTCCTACAATGAGCAGTTCTTC. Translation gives CASSVVPGSAVGPPSYNEQFF. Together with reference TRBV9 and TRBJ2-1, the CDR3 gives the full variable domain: DSGVTQTPKHLITATGQRVTLRCSPRSGDLSVYWYQQSLDQGLQFLIQYYNGEERAKGNILERFSAQQFPDLHSELNLSSLELGDSALYFCASSVVPGSAVGPPSYNEQFFGPGTRLTVL.

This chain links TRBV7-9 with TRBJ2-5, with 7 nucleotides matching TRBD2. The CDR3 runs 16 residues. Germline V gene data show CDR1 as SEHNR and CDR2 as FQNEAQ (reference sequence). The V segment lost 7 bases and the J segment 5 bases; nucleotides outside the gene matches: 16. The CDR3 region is CASTFGRAGEAETQYF. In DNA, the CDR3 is TGTGCCAGCACCTTCGGGCGGGCGGGAGAGGCGGAGACCCAGTACTTC.

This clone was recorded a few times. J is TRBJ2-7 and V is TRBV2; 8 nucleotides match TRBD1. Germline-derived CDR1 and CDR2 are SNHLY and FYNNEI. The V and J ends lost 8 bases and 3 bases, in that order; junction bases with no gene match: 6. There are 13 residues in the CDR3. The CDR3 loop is CASSLGQGYEQYF. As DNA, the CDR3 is TGTGCCAGCTCCTTAGGACAGGGCTACGAGCAGTACTTC.

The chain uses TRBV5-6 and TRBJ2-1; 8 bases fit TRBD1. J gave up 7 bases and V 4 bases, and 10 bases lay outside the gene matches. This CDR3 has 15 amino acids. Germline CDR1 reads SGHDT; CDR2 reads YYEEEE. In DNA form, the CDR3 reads TGTGCCAGCAGCCTGCCTGGACAGGGAGAAAATGAGCAGTTCTTC. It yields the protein CASSLPGQGENEQFF. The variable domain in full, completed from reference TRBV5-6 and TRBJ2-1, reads DAGVTQSPTHLIKTRGQQVTLRCSPKSGHDTVSWYQQALGQGPQFIFQYYEEEERQRGNFPDRFSGHQFPNYSSELNVNALLLGDSALYLCASSLPGQGENEQFFGPGTRLTVL.

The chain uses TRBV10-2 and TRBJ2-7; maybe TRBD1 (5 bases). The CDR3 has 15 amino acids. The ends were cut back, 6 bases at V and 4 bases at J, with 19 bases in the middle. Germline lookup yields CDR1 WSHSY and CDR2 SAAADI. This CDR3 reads CASRKQESLVYEQYF. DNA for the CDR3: TGCGCCAGCAGAAAACAGGAGAGCCTGGTATACGAGCAGTACTTC.

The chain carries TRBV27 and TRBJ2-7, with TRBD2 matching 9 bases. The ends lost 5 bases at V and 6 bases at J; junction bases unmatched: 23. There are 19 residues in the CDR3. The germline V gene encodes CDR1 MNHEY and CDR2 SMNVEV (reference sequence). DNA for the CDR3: TGTGCCAGCAGTCCCCTCGGGTATAGCGGGAGTGCCGGCGCCGGCGAGCAGTACTTC. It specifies CASSPLGYSGSAGAGEQYF.